The 14 T cell receptor beta chains below all came from one sample that was sequenced in a study of cytomegalovirus exposure and HLA in healthy donors. The PCR contained 60 Vbeta and 13 Jbeta primers. The table came from immunoSEQ multiplex PCR; TCRdb's copy has only in-frame clones and leaves some out. The repertoire holds around 140,000 clones, with nearly 10% as singletons. The specimen was PBMCs. Receptor source: a man aged 50-59 years in good health and CMV-seronegative.

At least ten counts were recorded for this clone. As DNA, the CDR3 is TGTGCCAGCAGTTACTCGTGGGGGGAAGCCTACGAGCAGTACTTC. Its translation: CASSYSWGEAYEQYF. The chain has TRBV6-5 and TRBJ2-7; D might be TRBD2 (6 bases). CDR1 is MNHEY, CDR2 SVGAGI, per germline. The CDR3 has 15 amino acids. V lost 0 bases to trimming and J lost 2 bases, with 11 bases between them.

This clone was seen a handful of times. The chain recombines TRBV29-1 with TRBJ2-7, with TRBD1 matching over 9 bases. Per germline, CDR1 SQVTM and CDR2 ANQGSEA. This CDR3 spans 13 amino acids. Trimming removed 4 bases from V and 4 bases from J; junction bases left unmatched: 5. The CDR3 region has the DNA TGCAGCGTTGGACTGGACAGGGGATACGAGCAGTACTTC. Protein: CSVGLDRGYEQYF.

This chain joins TRBV11-2 and TRBJ2-7; the D is unclear. Germline V gives CDR1 SGHAT, CDR2 FQNNGV. The V and J ends lost 7 bases and 2 bases respectively, with 9 bases between them. The CDR3 runs to 12 residues. Here the CDR3 DNA reads TGTGCCAGCACCCGCGGCACCTACGAGCAGTACTTC. Translation: CASTRGTYEQYF.

This clone was seen a few times. The chain joins TRBV7-3 to TRBJ2-2; the D gene is possibly TRBD2 (5 bases). The V gene lost 5 bases and the J gene lost 0 bases, with 13 bases spanning the gap. CDR3 length equals 16 residues. Germline CDR1 and CDR2: SGHTA and FQGTGA. CDR3 loop: CASSPAAAANTGELFF. CDR3 nucleotide sequence: TGTGCCAGCAGCCCTGCGGCAGCGGCGAACACCGGGGAGCTGTTTTTT.

This clone was observed a handful of times. V and J are TRBV5-1 and TRBJ2-3; TRBD1 agrees at 8 bases. The CDR3 loop spans 15 amino acids. The trim removed 6 bases at V and 2 bases at J, leaving 8 bases unmatched. Looked up from germline, CDR1 is SGHRS and CDR2 is YFSETQ. The CDR3 bases are TGCGCCAGCACCCCGACAGGGGCACACACAGATACGCAGTATTTT. As protein: CASTPTGAHTDTQYF.

This clone was detected only a few times. This chain uses TRBV5-6 with TRBJ2-7; D uncertain. Trimming removed 0 bases at V and 0 bases at J, with 10 bases between. Germline values: CDR1 SGHDT, CDR2 YYEEEE. This CDR3 contains 15 residues. This chain's CDR3 is CASSLGALVSYEQYF. The DNA for the CDR3 is TGTGCCAGCAGCTTGGGGGCCTTAGTCTCCTACGAGCAGTACTTC.

To note about this clone: One junction end disagrees with the germline gene, perhaps due to a read error. The gene calls are TRBV7-7 and TRBJ2-3; D is perhaps TRBD2 (5 bases). In germline, CDR1 is SSHAT, CDR2 FNYEAQ (reference sequence). There are 15 residues in the CDR3. This CDR3 is CASSLGGEFTDTQYF. DNA for the CDR3: TGTGCTAGCAGCTTAGGTGGGGAGTTCACAGATACGCAGTATTTT.

This clone turned up a few times. The chain couples TRBV18 to TRBJ1-1; 10 nucleotides line up with TRBD1. Germline V gives CDR1 KGHSH, CDR2 LQKENI. This CDR3 region has 17 residues. Losses at the gene ends were 4 bases for V and 0 bases for J; bases not matched to a gene: 8. CDR3 loop: CASSQQQGQGLNTEAFF. Written as DNA, the CDR3 is TGTGCCAGCTCACAACAACAGGGACAGGGGCTGAACACTGAAGCTTTCTTT.

The J gene is TRBJ2-7, the V gene TRBV10-2, with 9 bases identical to TRBD1. The ends lost 6 bases at V and 0 bases at J; junction bases unmatched: 9. Germline-derived CDR1 and CDR2 are WSHSY and SAAADI. The CDR3 is 16 amino acids. Written as DNA, the CDR3 is TGCGCCAGCAGGGACACAGGGGGCCCGAGCTCCTACGAGCAGTACTTC. This translates into CASRDTGGPSSYEQYF.

The rearrangement joins TRBV25-1 to TRBJ2-1; D call uncertain. Germline-derived CDR1 and CDR2 are MGHDK and SYGVNS. V was cut by 2 bases and J by 0 bases, with 8 bases left in between. The CDR3 contains 15 residues. This chain's CDR3 is CASSETTSSYNEQFF. CDR3 nucleotide sequence: TGTGCCAGCAGTGAAACCACAAGCTCCTACAATGAGCAGTTCTTC.

The chain is built from TRBV18 and TRBJ1-4; D is possibly TRBD1 (5 bases). V shed 4 bases and J shed 7 bases, with 13 bases lying between them. This CDR3 region has 14 residues. CDR1 and CDR2 (germline): KGHSH, LQKENI. CDR3 in DNA: TGTGCCAGCTCACTTACAGGTCCGAGTGAAAAACTGTTTTTT. Amino acid sequence: CASSLTGPSEKLFF.

The J gene is TRBJ1-1, the V gene TRBV29-1, with 8 bases identical to TRBD1. The CDR3 covers 13 residues. J was trimmed by 2 bases and V by 5 bases; bases with no gene match: 4. CDR1 and CDR2 (germline): SQVTM, ANQGSEA. CDR3 coding DNA: TGCAGCGTTACAGGACAGGGAAACACTGAAGCTTTCTTT. Amino acids: CSVTGQGNTEAFF. Combining the CDR3 with reference TRBV29-1 and TRBJ1-1 gives the whole variable domain SAVISQKPSRDICQRGTSLTIQCQVDSQVTMMFWYRQQPGQSLTLIATANQGSEATYESGFVIDKFPISRPNLTFSTLTVSNMSPEDSSIYLCSVTGQGNTEAFFGQGTRLTVV.

The gene calls are TRBV15 and TRBJ2-1, with 10 bases aligning to TRBD1. Trimming removed 7 bases from V and 6 bases from J; junction bases left unmatched: 12. Germline-derived CDR1 and CDR2 are LNHNV and YYDKDF (reference sequence). This CDR3 has 16 residues. The DNA for the CDR3 is TGTGCCACCACCCCGGCGGGACAGGGGTTGATCAATGAGCAGTTCTTC. Translated: CATTPAGQGLINEQFF.

The chain couples TRBV6-6 to TRBJ2-7; maybe TRBD2 (6 bases). The CDR3 extends over 14 amino acids. The V gene's germline CDR1 is MNHNY and CDR2 SVGAGI (reference sequence). Trimming cost V 8 bases and J 7 bases, with 21 bases left between them. DNA of the CDR3: TGTGCCAGCTCCCTGGGGGGAAGTCGGGAGGAGCAGTACTTC. It specifies CASSLGGSREEQYF.